This T cell receptor (beta chain) was documented in a study of molecular identifiers for immune sequencing clone quantification. Study-level information: Split five ways in replicates, RNA from approximately 20,000 or 100,000 naive CD8 cells had four portions sequenced.

The CDR3 consists of 17 residues. Germline values: CDR1 SGHVS, CDR2 FNYEAQ. Notes on this clonotype: Its specificity is not known. With a much larger clone just one base away, this may be a read error.

Study-wide points: Clones above 20 RNA copies contained over 97% of effector molecules but under 1% of naive ones.

Bulk libraries came from a prior protocol with listed TCR primers. TCRdb analysed the PCR reads with MiXCR anew, one entry per CDR3 protein. The sample shows about half a million distinct CDR3 sequences, 25% of them seen only once. Investigators produced naive CD8 libraries from 20,000 to 1,000,000 sorted cells, drawing on 10%, 30% or 50% RNA. J is TRBJ2-1 and V is TRBV7-6, with D unclear. Sequencing was done on a sample of naive CD8+ T cells from blood, with Jurkat cell RNA spiked in. Subset given: FACS-sorted CD8+CD4-CCR7+CD45RA+ naive T cells. This TCR was sampled from a human donor in good health. Some libraries in this study had Jurkat cell RNA spiked in. The CDR3 loop reads CASSPWSRESSYYEQFF. The CDR3, as DNA: TGTGCCAGCAGCCCCTGGTCGCGTGAGAGCTCCTACTATGAGCAGTTCTTC.